This TCR beta chain was obtained from a study of shared clonotypes between healthy human individuals. In the study overall: Each donor's CD8 memory used one plate, CD8 naive two, each CD4 subset three. Broader study findings: In four donors, around 5% of naive CD4 clonotypes appeared in common.

A note on this clone: Its antigen is unknown.

CD4+ cells yielded CD45RA+ naive and CD45RA-negative memory subsets. Germline V gene sequence: CDR1 LNHNV, CDR2 YYDKDF (reference sequence). This CDR3 has 16 amino acids. Trimming took 5 bases from V and 5 from J, leaving 19 bases between them. Sorted-subset replicate PCRs used 200 ng of genomic DNA. This amount corresponded to some 30,000 T cell genomes. The method was immunoSEQ multiplex PCR; TCRdb's version includes in-frame clones alone and lacks a portion of them. The table shows over a million clones, with approximately 98% occurring only once. The sample comprised naive CD4+ T cells sorted from blood. Subset here: CD45RA+ positively selected. The chain couples TRBV15 to TRBJ1-5; D is uncertain. This clonotype originated in a man under 40 in good health. CDR3 protein: CATSSDPSRLYQPQHF. The CDR3 DNA sequence: TGTGCCACCAGCTCTGACCCGAGCAGGTTGTATCAGCCCCAGCATTTT.